This passage covers 14 T cell receptor beta chains from one sample sequenced in a study of cytomegalovirus exposure and HLA in healthy donors. PCR primers comprised 60 Vbeta and 13 Jbeta primers. Only in-frame clones appear in the TCRdb table, and some are missing; sequencing was by immunoSEQ multiplex PCR. The sample consists of about 120,000 clones, about three quarters of them appearing once. Sequencing was performed on PBMCs. The source of these receptors is a man in his 60s in good health and CMV-seropositive.

This rearrangement joins TRBV7-6 to TRBJ2-2; perhaps TRBD1 as D (6 bases). The CDR3 is 14 residues long. Germline V gene lookup returns CDR1 SGHVS and CDR2 FNYEAQ. The ends were cut back, 5 bases at V and 7 bases at J, with 14 bases in the middle. The DNA of the CDR3 is TGTGCCAGCAGCCCAACAGGGATAGTCGGGGAGCTGTTTTTT. As protein: CASSPTGIVGELFF.

The DNA for the CDR3 is TGTGCCAGCAGCTCGAGGGGGGGCTATCCCTTGAACACTGAAGCTTTCTTT. It translates to CASSSRGGYPLNTEAFF. The V gene is TRBV13, the J gene TRBJ1-1; weak D call: TRBD1 (6 bases). Trimming removed 4 bases at V and 0 bases at J, with 18 bases between. CDR1 PRHDT and CDR2 FYEKMQ come from the germline V gene (reference sequence). The CDR3 length is 17 residues.

The chain has TRBV2 and TRBJ1-4; 10 positions agree with TRBD1. Germline V gene data show CDR1 as SNHLY and CDR2 as FYNNEI. Trimming took 1 base from V and 6 from J; bases not matched to a gene: 2. The CDR3 consists of 15 residues. The CDR3 DNA reads as TGTGCCAGCAGTGAAGGGGACAGGGGATATGAAAAACTGTTTTTT. This encodes CASSEGDRGYEKLFF.

In its sample, this clone was seen a few times. The J gene is TRBJ1-1, the V gene TRBV5-1; D gene uncertain. Germline CDR1 SGHRS, CDR2 YFSETQ. The CDR3 totals 14 residues. V lost 2 bases, J lost 0 bases, and 8 bases lay in between. The CDR3 DNA is TGCGCCAGCAGCTTTCCGGGAGTGAACACTGAAGCTTTCTTT. Translating it yields CASSFPGVNTEAFF. The variable domain in full, with the rest retrieved from reference TRBV5-1 and TRBJ1-1, is KAGVTQTPRYLIKTRGQQVTLSCSPISGHRSVSWYQQTPGQGLQFLFEYFSETQRNKGNFPGRFSGRQFSNSRSEMNVSTLELGDSALYLCASSFPGVNTEAFFGQGTRLTVV.

The chain recombines TRBV15 with TRBJ2-5, with D unclear. Germline loops: CDR1 LNHNV, CDR2 YYDKDF (reference sequence). Trimming removed 1 base from V and 2 bases from J, with 11 bases in between. The CDR3 is 15 residues long. Here the CDR3 DNA reads TGTGCCACCAGCAGAGGCGGAGAACTGCAAGAGACCCAGTACTTC. Amino acids: CATSRGGELQETQYF.

This clone was seen a single time. The chain couples TRBV7-3 to TRBJ1-2, with TRBD1 identical over 8 bases. There are 15 residues in the CDR3. The germline CDR1 and CDR2 sequences are SGHTA and FQGTGA. V lost 6 bases, J lost 7 bases, and 13 bases stayed unmatched. The CDR3 protein is CASRHGQGIISGYTF. The DNA for the CDR3 is TGTGCCAGCAGGCACGGACAGGGAATAATTTCTGGCTACACCTTC.

The chain couples TRBV6-1 to TRBJ2-3, with TRBD2 matching 8 bases. Germline V gene lookup returns CDR1 MNHNS and CDR2 SASEGT. V trimming: 5 bases; J trimming: 2 bases; junction bases outside the gene matches: 3. This CDR3 comprises 14 residues. CDR3 region: CASSTGGVTDTQYF. The CDR3 DNA reads as TGTGCCAGCAGTACCGGGGGGGTCACAGATACGCAGTATTTT.

The chain is built from TRBV5-1 and TRBJ2-3, with TRBD2 matching over 9 bases. Looked up from germline, CDR1 is SGHRS and CDR2 is YFSETQ. The CDR3 has 16 residues. The ends lost 3 bases at V and 2 bases at J; junction bases unmatched: 7. CDR3 bases: TGCGCCAGCAGCTCGGGTGGACTAGCGAACACAGATACGCAGTATTTT. As protein: CASSSGGLANTDTQYF. The full variable domain, with the rest looked up from reference TRBV5-1 and TRBJ2-3, is KAGVTQTPRYLIKTRGQQVTLSCSPISGHRSVSWYQQTPGQGLQFLFEYFSETQRNKGNFPGRFSGRQFSNSRSEMNVSTLELGDSALYLCASSSGGLANTDTQYFGPGTRLTVL.

This rearrangement joins TRBV27 to TRBJ1-2; 7 nucleotides line up with TRBD1. The germline V gene encodes CDR1 MNHEY and CDR2 SMNVEV (reference sequence). V was clipped by 1 base and J by 1 base; unmatched bases: 15. The length of the CDR3 is 19 residues. CDR3 protein: CASSLLGTFTGVLNYGYTF. CDR3 nucleotide sequence: TGTGCCAGCAGTTTATTGGGCACATTTACAGGGGTACTTAACTATGGCTACACCTTC.

The chain recombines TRBV28 with TRBJ1-5, with 7 bases fitting TRBD1. Per the germline V gene, CDR1 is MDHEN and CDR2 is SYDVKM. V trimming: 5 bases; J trimming: 11 bases; junction bases outside the gene matches: 12. This CDR3 has 14 amino acids. CDR3: CASSIGTALASQHF. Written as DNA, the CDR3 is TGTGCCAGCAGTATTGGGACAGCGCTGGCGTCCCAGCATTTT.

V is TRBV9 and J is TRBJ2-7, with 12 bases matching TRBD2. The J segment lost 5 bases and the V segment lost 2 bases, leaving 5 bases of the junction unmatched. Germline loops: CDR1 SGDLS, CDR2 YYNGEE. This CDR3 contains 15 residues. Written as DNA, the CDR3 is TGTGCCAGCAGCGTCCTAGCGGGAGGGTTTGACGAGCAGTACTTC. It specifies CASSVLAGGFDEQYF.

V is TRBV5-1 and J is TRBJ1-1; the match to TRBD1 covers 10 bases. V gave up 0 bases and J gave up 2 bases; unmatched junction bases: 4. The CDR3 is 16 amino acids. The germline gives CDR1 SGHRS, CDR2 YFSETQ. CDR3 coding DNA: TGCGCCAGCAGCTTGGGGGACAGGGGTGGTAACACTGAAGCTTTCTTT. It codes for CASSLGDRGGNTEAFF.

This rearrangement joins TRBV9 to TRBJ1-2; 8 bases map to TRBD1. CDR1 SGDLS and CDR2 YYNGEE come from the germline V gene. The CDR3 sequence is 12 residues long. V dropped 5 bases and J dropped 7; count of bases not matched to a gene: 4. The CDR3 loop reads CASRQGAAGYTF. CDR3 in DNA: TGTGCCAGCAGGCAGGGGGCGGCTGGCTACACCTTC. The full variable domain, in which reference TRBV9 and TRBJ1-2 provide the parts outside the CDR3, is DSGVTQTPKHLITATGQRVTLRCSPRSGDLSVYWYQQSLDQGLQFLIQYYNGEERAKGNILERFSAQQFPDLHSELNLSSLELGDSALYFCASRQGAAGYTFGSGTRLTVV.

The CDR3 region is CASSDTVTGFNTGELFF. CDR3 in DNA: TGCGCCAGCAGTGATACCGTAACAGGGTTCAACACCGGGGAGCTGTTTTTT. This chain links TRBV10-1 with TRBJ2-2; D may be TRBD1 (6 bases). From germline, CDR1 is WNHNN and CDR2 SYGVQD (reference sequence). The CDR3 is 17 amino acids. Trimming took 3 bases from V and 2 from J, leaving 16 bases between them.